This TCR beta chain was documented in a study of T cell responses to AZD1222 COVID-19 vaccine. Germline CDR1 and CDR2: LNHDA and SQIVND (reference sequence). The CDR3 is 17 amino acids. Germline trimming cut 4 bases from V and 7 bases from J; bases unmatched to any gene: 16. Assay used: immunoSEQ multiplex PCR; TCRdb lists only in-frame clones, some missing. This sample carries 130,000 to 150,000 clones, 92% of them seen once, and the ten largest clones take under 2%. A note on this clone: Its antigen is not identified.

Study-level points and caveats: When two AZD1222 doses had been given, Spike-specific TCR breadth and depth rose. There were mostly white British donors and more females than males, and clonal diversity was possibly underestimated.

Sequencing was performed on peripheral blood, taken on day 0 of AZD1222 vaccination. This TCR was sampled from an adult in good health. The genes are TRBV19 and TRBJ2-1; 7 bases are a match to TRBD2. The CDR3 is CASSTPVGSGITNEQFF. The CDR3 DNA sequence: TGTGCCAGTAGTACCCCCGTAGGGAGCGGGATCACGAATGAGCAGTTCTTC. Drawing the rest from reference TRBV19 and TRBJ2-1, the complete variable domain is DGGITQSPKYLFRKEGQNVTLSCEQNLNHDAMYWYRQDPGQGLRLIYYSQIVNDFQKGDIAEGYSVSREKKESFPLTVTSAQKNPTAFYLCASSTPVGSGITNEQFFGPGTRLTVL.